The clone carrying this TCR beta chain was found a few times. These data come from a study of blood T cell repertoires in COVID-19. Study information: Samples taken during acute and convalescent COVID-19 were collected in the United States, Italy and Spain. The analysed material was cDNA or gDNA that came from T cells, B-cell-depleted T cells, or PBMCs.

Produced via immunoSEQ multiplex PCR; TCRdb's table is partial and in-frame only. The sample lists about 230,000 clones; around 80% were seen once. Germline CDR1 and CDR2: LGHNA and YNFKEQ. The CDR3 is made up of 15 amino acids. The trim removed 1 base at V and 9 bases at J, leaving 5 bases unmatched. This receptor was taken from a middle-aged man with acute or convalescent COVID-19. The sample taken for sequencing was peripheral blood. The chain combines TRBV4-2 with TRBJ2-1; 11 positions agree with TRBD2. This CDR3 reads CASSQVLAGAPEQFF. The CDR3 region has the DNA TGTGCCAGCAGCCAAGTACTAGCGGGAGCTCCTGAGCAGTTCTTC.